These 15 T cell receptor beta chains came from one sample sequenced in a study of vaccination effects on CD4 cells after COVID-19. With the ViraFEST assay, the study expanded antigen-specific CD4+ T cells using viral peptide pools, then sequenced them. Isolating CD4+ T cells followed about 11 days of culture. PCR showed that the person got SARS-CoV-2 infection at some point between March and December 2020. Generated by immunoSEQ multiplex PCR, the TCRdb table keeps only in-frame clones and is missing some. The table has tens of thousands of clones, around 82% seen once. These receptors' targets are unknown. The specimen comprised CD4+ T cells from PBMCs cultured with HIV peptides, sampled before COVID-19 vaccination. Subset in this sample: HIV-1 Nef peptide pool negative control/reference culture. All receptors come from a human donor who had a prior SARS-CoV-2 infection.

The chain is built from TRBV19 and TRBJ1-1, with 9 nucleotides matching TRBD1. The V and J ends lost 4 bases and 4 bases, in that order; junction bases with no gene match: 4. The CDR3 has 14 amino acids. The germline V gene encodes CDR1 LNHDA and CDR2 SQIVND (reference sequence). The CDR3 is CASSTKQGATEAFF. DNA for the CDR3: TGTGCCAGTAGTACGAAACAGGGGGCCACTGAAGCTTTCTTT.

The rearrangement joins TRBV11-2 to TRBJ1-2; D not certain. Trimming took off 4 bases at V and 2 bases at J, with 17 bases between the two ends. Germline CDR1 and CDR2: SGHAT and FQNNGV. This CDR3 has 16 amino acids. The CDR3 DNA is TGTGCCAGCAGCTCCCCCCCCCGGGAAGGGAACTATGGCTACACCTTC. Translated: CASSSPPREGNYGYTF. Filled out from reference TRBV11-2 and TRBJ1-2, the complete variable domain reads EAGVAQSPRYKIIEKRQSVAFWCNPISGHATLYWYQQILGQGPKLLIQFQNNGVVDDSQLPKDRFSAERLKGVDSTLKIQPAKLEDSAVYLCASSSPPREGNYGYTFGSGTRLTVV.

The chain employs TRBV6-6 and TRBJ2-5; D is ambiguous. CDR1 and CDR2 (germline): MNHNY, SVGAGI (reference sequence). The V gene lost 5 bases and the J gene lost 2 bases, with 3 bases spanning the gap. The CDR3 runs to 11 residues. The CDR3 loop reads CASSIQETQYF. CDR3 sequence (DNA): TGTGCCAGCAGTATACAAGAGACCCAGTACTTC.

In this sample, this clone turned up once. The CDR3 is CASSLGRGRTDTQYF. CDR3 sequence (DNA): TGTGCCAGCAGCTTAGGCAGGGGGCGTACAGATACGCAGTATTTT. The J gene is TRBJ2-3, the V gene TRBV7-9; 8 bases fit TRBD1. CDR3 length: 15 residues. After removal of 1 base from V and 3 bases from J, the junction contained 3 bases not matched to a gene. Germline V gene lookup returns CDR1 SEHNR and CDR2 FQNEAQ (reference sequence).

The gene calls are TRBV2 and TRBJ1-1; 9 bases fit TRBD1. Germline CDR1 is SNHLY and CDR2 is FYNNEI. This CDR3 spans 19 amino acids. The V gene end was trimmed by 5 bases and the J gene end by 5 bases; junction bases not matched to a gene: 21. The CDR3 loop reads CASSWALLTGGVVTTEAFF. The CDR3 region has the DNA TGTGCCAGCAGTTGGGCTCTGCTGACAGGGGGTGTCGTGACGACTGAAGCTTTCTTT. The full variable domain, in which reference TRBV2 and TRBJ1-1 provide the parts outside the CDR3, is EPEVTQTPSHQVTQMGQEVILRCVPISNHLYFYWYRQILGQKVEFLVSFYNNEISEKSEIFDDQFSVERPDGSNFTLKIRSTKLEDSAMYFCASSWALLTGGVVTTEAFFGQGTRLTVV.

The chain couples TRBV4-1 to TRBJ2-5; maybe TRBD1 (6 bases). CDR1 MGHRA and CDR2 YSYEKL come from the germline V gene. V was pared by 0 bases and J by 5 bases, with 19 bases between. This CDR3 comprises 17 residues. CDR3 loop: CASSQDRPQGFRETQYF. The CDR3 DNA follows: TGCGCCAGCAGCCAAGATCGGCCTCAGGGGTTTCGGGAGACCCAGTACTTC.

This rearrangement joins TRBV29-1 to TRBJ2-6; unclear D gene. CDR1 and CDR2 from the germline V gene are SQVTM and ANQGSEA. The CDR3 extends over 12 amino acids. Trimming removed 6 bases from V and 0 bases from J, with 3 bases in between. The CDR3 nucleotides read TGCAGCGTAAACTCTGGGGCCAACGTCCTGACTTTC. This gives the protein CSVNSGANVLTF.

The rearrangement joins TRBV11-3 to TRBJ2-5; the match to TRBD2 covers 9 bases. The CDR3 is 16 amino acids. CDR1 and CDR2 (germline): SGHNT, YENEEA. The V gene end was trimmed by 5 bases and the J gene end by 5 bases; junction bases not matched to a gene: 12. Here the CDR3 reads CASSKDGGRAWETQYF. The CDR3 nucleotides read TGTGCCAGCAGCAAAGACGGCGGGAGGGCCTGGGAGACCCAGTACTTC.

The gene calls are TRBV5-6 and TRBJ2-1; D is ambiguous. The V gene's germline CDR1 is SGHDT and CDR2 YYEEEE. CDR3 length: 15 residues. Trimming took 2 bases from V and 0 from J, leaving 9 bases between them. The CDR3: CASSFPEYSYNEQFF. The CDR3 DNA sequence: TGTGCCAGCAGCTTCCCAGAGTACTCCTACAATGAGCAGTTCTTC. Together with reference TRBV5-6 and TRBJ2-1, the CDR3 gives the full variable domain: DAGVTQSPTHLIKTRGQQVTLRCSPKSGHDTVSWYQQALGQGPQFIFQYYEEEERQRGNFPDRFSGHQFPNYSSELNVNALLLGDSALYLCASSFPEYSYNEQFFGPGTRLTVL.

This sequence joins TRBV5-1 and TRBJ1-1; 10 nucleotides agree with TRBD1. The junction had 3 bases not matched to a gene; V was cut back by 4 bases and J by 0 bases. Germline CDR1 SGHRS, CDR2 YFSETQ. This CDR3 region has 15 residues. In nucleotides, the CDR3 is TGCGCCAGCAGCGCTGGACAGGGGGTGAACACTGAAGCTTTCTTT. Translating it yields CASSAGQGVNTEAFF.

The J gene is TRBJ1-1, the V gene TRBV12-3 or TRBV12-4; D perhaps matches TRBD1 (5 bases). CDR3 length: 11 residues. Trimming took off 5 bases at V and 8 bases at J, with 9 bases between the two ends. The DNA of the CDR3 is TGTGCCAGCAGTCAGGGCCAGGAAGCTTTCTTT. It encodes CASSQGQEAFF.

In this sample, this clone is medium-sized. This sequence joins TRBV5-1 and TRBJ2-7, with 11 bases lining up with TRBD2. Germline V gene sequence: CDR1 SGHRS, CDR2 YFSETQ. V lost 3 bases and J lost 3; bases outside the gene matches: 8. This CDR3 spans 16 amino acids. The CDR3 protein is CASSSRTSGLNYEQYF. The DNA of the CDR3 is TGCGCCAGCAGCTCAAGGACTAGCGGGCTAAACTACGAGCAGTACTTC.

J is TRBJ1-5 and V is TRBV5-8; no clear D. V gave up 9 bases and J gave up 2 bases, with 9 bases separating them. The CDR3 consists of 12 residues. CDR1 SGHTS and CDR2 YDEGEE come from the germline V gene. CDR3 sequence reads: CATKSGNQPQHF. The DNA of the CDR3 is TGTGCCACTAAGAGTGGCAATCAGCCCCAGCATTTT.

The rearrangement uses TRBV5-4 and TRBJ1-1; no definite D call. The CDR3 totals 13 residues. The germline gives CDR1 SGHNT, CDR2 YYREEE (reference sequence). V gave up 0 bases and J gave up 7 bases, with 10 bases separating them. The CDR3 DNA reads TGTGCCAGCAGCTTGGAGTGGGCGGATGAAGCTTTCTTT. It specifies CASSLEWADEAFF.

The CDR3 is CAFLDMELGNTIYF. In DNA, the CDR3 is TGTGCCTTTCTGGACATGGAACTCGGAAACACCATATATTTT. The J gene is TRBJ1-3, the V gene TRBV19, with D perhaps TRBD1 (5 bases). V lost 11 bases and J lost 4, with 18 bases in between. Germline loops: CDR1 LNHDA, CDR2 SQIVND (reference sequence). The CDR3 contains 14 residues.